This T cell receptor (beta chain) came from a study of PD-L1 blockade in urothelial cancer. Clones were read by immunoSEQ multiplex PCR, and TCRdb kept only the in-frame ones, dropping some. The table shows fewer than 100,000 clones, with around four fifths occurring only once. V lost 5 bases and J lost 7; bases outside the gene matches: 9. CDR3 length: 15 residues. Germline V gene lookup returns CDR1 SGHNT and CDR2 YENEEA. Documented time point: pretreatment peripheral blood. The chain combines TRBV11-3 with TRBJ2-1; the match to TRBD2 covers 9 bases. The clonotype was recovered from a man in his forties with urothelial cancer. Sequencing was performed on PBMCs, taken around atezolizumab (anti-PD-L1) treatment. The CDR3 loop is CASSPGLAGSNEQFF. The CDR3 DNA follows: TGTGCCAGCAGCCCGGGGCTAGCGGGAAGTAATGAGCAGTTCTTC.